This passage covers 21 T cell receptor beta chains from one sample sequenced in a study of blood T cell repertoires in COVID-19. Sequencing used immunoSEQ multiplex PCR; TCRdb keeps in-frame clones, though not all of them. Here the sample spans about 300,000 clones, 87% being singletons. The source material was PBMCs or T cells enriched from blood (not recorded which). The receptors derive from a woman aged 25 to 39 who had recovered from COVID-19.

This clone was observed many times. J is TRBJ2-3 and V is TRBV7-3; TRBD1 matches 8 bases. This CDR3 spans 16 amino acids. Trimming at V came to 1 base and at J to 5 bases, leaving 8 bases not matched to a gene. Germline values: CDR1 SGHTA, CDR2 FQGTGA. The CDR3 DNA follows: TGTGCCAGCAGCTTAATGGGCAGGGGGCGAGGAGATACGCAGTATTTT. The encoded protein is CASSLMGRGRGDTQYF.

V gene TRBV5-1 combines with J gene TRBJ1-2, with 7 bases aligning to TRBD1. V dropped 4 bases and J dropped 8; count of bases not matched to a gene: 14. The germline V gene has CDR1 SGHRS and CDR2 YFSETQ. The CDR3 has 15 amino acids. In nucleotides, the CDR3 is TGCGCCAGCAGCCTGGAGGGACAGAGGTATGGCGGCTACACCTTC. Its protein product is CASSLEGQRYGGYTF.

About this clone: The sample has other DNA sequences that encode this CDR3 too. This chain links TRBV3-1 (or the pseudogene TRBV3-2) with TRBJ2-5; the D is unclear. The CDR3 consists of 12 residues. The V gene lost 0 bases and the J gene lost 5 bases, with 4 bases spanning the gap. Germline V gene data show CDR1 as LGHDT and CDR2 as YNNKEL (reference sequence). The CDR3 region is CASSQDRETQYF. The CDR3 DNA follows: TGTGCCAGCAGCCAAGATCGGGAGACCCAGTACTTC.

A single count supports this clone. V usage is TRBV6-1 and J usage is TRBJ2-7, with D unresolved. Trimming shortened V by 1 base and J by 0 bases, and 7 bases separated the two germline ends. The CDR3 is made up of 14 amino acids. Per germline, CDR1 MNHNS and CDR2 SASEGT. In nucleotides, the CDR3 is TGTGCCAGCAGTGAAGGCCCAGGCTCCTACGAGCAGTACTTC. Its translation is CASSEGPGSYEQYF.

To note about this clone: A junction boundary mismatches the germline segment, possibly from a read error. V and J are TRBV27 and TRBJ2-7, with 9 bases lining up with TRBD1. The germline gives CDR1 MNHEY, CDR2 SMNVEV (reference sequence). The CDR3 has 16 residues. The CDR3 DNA sequence: TGTGCCAGCAGTCTATCTTACGGACAGGGGTTCTACGAGCAGTACTTC. It codes for CASSLSYGQGFYEQYF.

J is TRBJ2-1 and V is TRBV30; D might be TRBD1 or TRBD2, each matching 5 bases. Trimming took 5 bases from V and 8 from J, leaving 10 bases between them. The germline CDR1 and CDR2 sequences are GTSNPN and SVGIG (reference sequence). The CDR3 extends over 11 amino acids. In DNA form, the CDR3 reads TGTGCCTGGGAGGGGTCGGATGAGCAGTTCTTC. It codes for CAWEGSDEQFF.

The V call is TRBV7-9, the J call TRBJ2-6, with 9 bases fitting TRBD1. Germline CDR1 SEHNR, CDR2 FQNEAQ (reference sequence). Unmatched junction bases numbered 5, after V lost 4 bases and J lost 10 bases. This CDR3 is built from 14 residues. CDR3 in DNA: TGTGCCAGCAGCTCACTTGACAGGGGGAACGTCCTGACTTTC. It encodes CASSSLDRGNVLTF.

The chain employs TRBV5-5 and TRBJ1-2, with D perhaps TRBD1 (6 bases). V was cut by 6 bases and J by 4 bases, with 13 bases left in between. The CDR3 extends over 13 amino acids. The germline gives CDR1 SGHKS, CDR2 YYEKEE (reference sequence). DNA for the CDR3: TGTGCCAGCACCTCCCAGGGGACCTATGGCTACACCTTC. Residues: CASTSQGTYGYTF.

This chain uses TRBV28 with TRBJ2-2, with 8 positions matching TRBD1. Germline lookup yields CDR1 MDHEN and CDR2 SYDVKM. Losses at the gene ends were 2 bases for V and 4 bases for J; bases not matched to a gene: 3. The CDR3 is 15 residues long. CDR3 amino acids: CASSLRGQVTGELFF. In nucleotides, the CDR3 is TGTGCCAGCAGTTTAAGGGGACAGGTCACCGGGGAGCTGTTTTTT.

This clone was observed a single time. The gene calls are TRBV7-8 and TRBJ1-3, with 8 nucleotides matching TRBD1. This CDR3 contains 16 residues. Germline V lookup: CDR1 SGHVS, CDR2 FQNEAQ. V dropped 5 bases and J dropped 2; count of bases not matched to a gene: 8. The CDR3 reads CASSPLTGVAGNTIYF. The CDR3 bases are TGTGCCAGCAGCCCATTGACAGGGGTCGCTGGAAACACCATATATTTT.

This clone turned up a few times. The chain links TRBV27 to TRBJ1-4, with D tentatively TRBD1 (6 bases). Trimming pared 8 bases from V and 6 bases from J, leaving 13 bases between. Per the germline V gene, CDR1 is MNHEY and CDR2 is SMNVEV (reference sequence). CDR3 size: 13 residues. CDR3 amino acids: CASLLGGDEKLFF. CDR3 sequence (DNA): TGTGCCAGCCTATTAGGGGGTGATGAAAAACTGTTTTTT. The full variable domain, in which reference TRBV27 and TRBJ1-4 provide the parts outside the CDR3, is EAQVTQNPRYLITVTGKKLTVTCSQNMNHEYMSWYRQDPGLGLRQIYYSMNVEVTDKGDVPEGYKVSRKEKRNFPLILESPSPNQTSLYFCASLLGGDEKLFFGSGTQLSVL.

The rearrangement uses TRBV6-5 and TRBJ2-3; a possible D gene is TRBD2 (5 bases). V lost 8 bases to trimming and J lost 2 bases, with 11 bases between them. Germline CDR1 and CDR2: MNHEY and SVGAGI. This CDR3 region has 13 residues. The CDR3 DNA is TGTGCCAGCGCGGAGCGGAACACAGATACGCAGTATTTT. Translation gives CASAERNTDTQYF.

V and J are TRBV19 and TRBJ2-1; no reliable D call. The CDR3 length is 14 residues. Germline V gives CDR1 LNHDA, CDR2 SQIVND (reference sequence). V dropped 9 bases and J dropped 0 bases, with 12 bases sitting between them. CDR3: CASRPRLSYNEQFF. The CDR3 DNA is TGTGCCAGCAGACCAAGACTCTCCTACAATGAGCAGTTCTTC.

The rearrangement joins TRBV10-3 to TRBJ1-4; 9 bases fit TRBD1. This CDR3 spans 14 amino acids. Germline V CDR1 and CDR2: ENHRY, SYGVKD. V shed 10 bases, J shed 5 bases, and the junction held 8 bases outside the gene matches. For the CDR3, the DNA is TGTGCCACCACTCCCGGGACAGGGAATGAAAAACTGTTTTTT. Translating gives CATTPGTGNEKLFF.

CDR3 region: CASSVAAGPTEAFF. The CDR3, as DNA: TGTGCCAGCAGCGTAGCGGCAGGGCCCACTGAAGCTTTCTTT. The rearrangement links TRBV9 to TRBJ1-1; D possibly corresponds to TRBD1 (5 bases). Germline V CDR1 and CDR2: SGDLS, YYNGEE. Trimming stripped 0 bases from V and 4 bases from J, with 10 bases between. The CDR3 runs 14 residues.

This sequence joins TRBV4-2 and TRBJ1-1; D may be TRBD1 (6 bases). This CDR3 comprises 15 residues. The V gene lost 2 bases and the J gene lost 1 base, with 11 bases spanning the gap. The germline V gene has CDR1 LGHNA and CDR2 YNFKEQ. The CDR3: CASSQMGQPNTEAFF. The CDR3 DNA sequence: TGTGCCAGCAGCCAAATGGGACAACCGAACACTGAAGCTTTCTTT.

The rearrangement joins TRBV9 to TRBJ1-1; no reliable D call. Looked up from germline, CDR1 is SGDLS and CDR2 is YYNGEE. The CDR3 consists of 13 residues. The V end was cut by 0 bases, the J end by 4 bases, with 7 bases between. CDR3 residues: CASSVAGITEAFF. In nucleotides, the CDR3 is TGTGCCAGCAGCGTAGCGGGAATCACTGAAGCTTTCTTT.

The chain has TRBV19 and TRBJ2-3; D is perhaps TRBD1 (6 bases). The CDR3 extends over 15 amino acids. Germline V CDR1 and CDR2: LNHDA, SQIVND (reference sequence). Trimming stripped 5 bases from V and 2 bases from J, with 14 bases between. The CDR3 nucleotides are TGTGCCAGTAGTCTAGGTATGGGACACACAGATACGCAGTATTTT. Its translation is CASSLGMGHTDTQYF. The variable domain in full, completed from reference TRBV19 and TRBJ2-3, reads DGGITQSPKYLFRKEGQNVTLSCEQNLNHDAMYWYRQDPGQGLRLIYYSQIVNDFQKGDIAEGYSVSREKKESFPLTVTSAQKNPTAFYLCASSLGMGHTDTQYFGPGTRLTVL.

The chain employs TRBV27 and TRBJ1-1; TRBD1 might be the D (5 bases). Germline CDR1 and CDR2: MNHEY and SMNVEV (reference sequence). The V and J ends lost 3 bases and 0 bases respectively, with 17 bases between them. CDR3 length equals 17 residues. CDR3 DNA sequence: TGTGCCAGCAGTTTTATTCCCCCCGGGACTATGAACACTGAAGCTTTCTTT. As protein: CASSFIPPGTMNTEAFF.

The CDR3 loop is CASSEASLYLHF. The CDR3 bases are TGTGCCAGCAGTGAAGCGTCTCTGTACCTCCACTTT. This chain connects TRBV6-1 to TRBJ1-6; unclear D gene. Trimming shortened V by 0 bases and J by 15 bases, and 9 bases separated the two germline ends. CDR1 and CDR2 from the germline V gene are MNHNS and SASEGT. The CDR3 totals 12 residues.

The chain is built from TRBV5-3 and TRBJ1-4; possible D gene TRBD1, 5 bases. Being an ORF, TRBV5-3 has a function that is uncertain. Between the trimmed V and J ends, which lost 2 bases and 0 bases, there was a span of 17 bases. The CDR3 sequence is 18 residues long. In DNA, the CDR3 is TGTGCCAGAAGCTTACTGGGGCGCTCTCCTGCAACTAATGAAAAACTGTTTTTT. Protein: CARSLLGRSPATNEKLFF.